The rows below give T cell receptor beta chains drawn from one sample of a study of regulatory and conventional T cells in RAG deficiency. Clones were sequenced by immunoSEQ multiplex PCR, and TCRdb holds only the in-frame ones, with some missing. Among about 10,000 clones listed, around 92% were seen once. This same sample was also taken into another study, of regulatory T cells.

The material sequenced was Tregs sorted from blood. The receptor source for this set is a human donor in good health. Both conserved end residues are part of each CDR3. A D gene is named only where the DNA matches it firmly. Only some rows state a clone size, as once, few, many or a class for expanded clones.

TRBJ1-1,NA,TRBV18,NA,TGTGCCAGCTCACCACTGGGGAGCCGAACTAGTGTGAACACTGAAGCTTTCTTT,CASSPLGSRTSVNTEAFF
TRBJ1-1,TRBD1,TRBV5-1,NA,TGCGCCAGCAGCTTGGCCGCAGGGGGCGTTTCGTGGAACACTGAAGCTTTCTTT,CASSLAAGGVSWNTEAFF
TRBJ2-7,TRBD2,TRBV6-1,NA,TGTGCCAGCAGTGTACTAGCGGACCCGGTCTCCTACGAGCAGTACTTC,CASSVLADPVSYEQYF
TRBJ2-1,TRBD1,TRBV29-1,once,TGCAGCGCTTTGGACAGGGTGGGGAATGAGCAGTTCTTC,CSALDRVGNEQFF
TRBJ2-5,NA,TRBV10-3,NA,TGTGCCATTAGTGAAGGAGGCAAGCAAGAGACCCAGTACTTC,CAISEGGKQETQYF
TRBJ2-6,NA,TRBV9,NA,TGTGCCAGCAGATCCCCCAGGGCTGGGGCCAACGTCCTGACTTTC,CASRSPRAGANVLTF
TRBJ1-1,TRBD1,TRBV18,once,TGTGCCAGCTCACCAAGACAGGGGATGAACACTGAAGCTTTCTTT,CASSPRQGMNTEAFF
TRBJ2-1,NA,TRBV18,once,TGTGCCAGCTCACCCGGCCCAAGAGGGTATGAGCAGTTCTTC,CASSPGPRGYEQFF
TRBJ2-2,TRBD1,TRBV7-2,NA,TGTGCCAGCAGCCACCCGGACAGGGATTTCAGTACTGTAGGGGAGCTGTTTTTT,CASSHPDRDFSTVGELFF
TRBJ2-1,TRBD2,TRBV7-9,NA,TGTGCCAGCAGCGCCACTAGCGGGAGTTTCAATGAGCAGTTCTTC,CASSATSGSFNEQFF
TRBJ1-2,NA,TRBV9,NA,TGTGCCAGCAGCGTAGATTGGTCGTCTGGCTACACCTTC,CASSVDWSSGYTF
TRBJ2-1,NA,TRBV5-1,NA,TGCGCCAGCAGCTTCATCTACAATGAGCAGTTCTTC,CASSFIYNEQFF
TRBJ1-5,NA,TRBV28,NA,TGTGCCAGCAGTCCCCCGGGATTATATCAGCCCCAGCATTTT,CASSPPGLYQPQHF
TRBJ1-6,TRBD1,TRBV6-5,NA,TGTGCCAGCCAACAGGGGTTAGGTATTTCACCCCTCCACTTT,CASQQGLGISPLHF
TRBJ2-2,NA,TRBV19,NA,TGTGCCAGTAGTATTGTAGACTTTATGGTCGGGGAGCTGTTTTTT,CASSIVDFMVGELFF
TRBJ2-7,NA,TRBV11-3,NA,TGTGCCAGCAGTAAAGGGGGTACGGGGGGATTGACCTACGAGCAGTACTTC,CASSKGGTGGLTYEQYF
TRBJ1-5,NA,TRBV2,NA,TGTGCCAGCAGACCGATTAGCAATCAGCCCCAGCATTTT,CASRPISNQPQHF
TRBJ1-5,NA,TRBV19,few,TGTGCCAGTAGTCCCGGGCCCTTTCGTCGGGGCAATCAGCCCCAGCATTTT,CASSPGPFRRGNQPQHF
TRBJ1-2,NA,TRBV4-2,NA,TGTGCCAGCAGCCAAGATGGAAGGTCTCGCTACACCTTC,CASSQDGRSRYTF
TRBJ1-5,NA,TRBV6-1,NA,TGTGCCAGCAGTCAGGGGCAGGGAAATCAGCCCCAGCATTTT,CASSQGQGNQPQHF
TRBJ1-2,TRBD1,TRBV7-9,NA,TGTGCCAGCAGTTTTACGGGACAGTATGGCTACACCTTC,CASSFTGQYGYTF
TRBJ2-3,TRBD2,TRBV7-9,NA,TGTGCCAGCAGCTTTGCCGGGGGGAGCACAGATACGCAGTATTTT,CASSFAGGSTDTQYF
TRBJ2-7,TRBD2,TRBV4-2,NA,TGTGCCAGCAGCCAAGCCGGGACTAGCGGTTACGAGCAGTACTTC,CASSQAGTSGYEQYF
TRBJ2-2,TRBD1,TRBV5-1,NA,TGCGCCAGCAGACCCGGGACAGGGTGGACCGGGGAGCTGTTTTTT,CASRPGTGWTGELFF
TRBJ2-3,TRBD2,TRBV5-1,NA,TGCGCCAGCAGCAAGGGACTAGCGGGGGGCCGTACCGCCACAGATACGCAGTATTTT,CASSKGLAGGRTATDTQYF
TRBJ2-5,NA,TRBV5-1,NA,TGCGCCAGCAGCGGGGGACACTTTACCGAGGAGACCCAGTACTTC,CASSGGHFTEETQYF
TRBJ1-5,TRBD1,TRBV19,NA,TGTGCCAGTAGTACCGAGGGGACAGGGGCCTTTCGTCAGCCCCAGCATTTT,CASSTEGTGAFRQPQHF
TRBJ1-1,TRBD1,TRBV5-1,few,TGCGCCAGCAGCCCGGGACAGGGGGCTCGGGGCACTGAAGCTTTCTTT,CASSPGQGARGTEAFF
TRBJ1-2,NA,TRBV6-5,NA,TGTGCCAGCAGCCGGGCGAATAACTATGGCTACACCTTC,CASSRANNYGYTF
TRBJ2-2,NA,TRBV28,NA,TGTGCCAGCACGACTAGTACGGTCTCCCCCCACACCGGGGAGCTGTTTTTT,CASTTSTVSPHTGELFF
TRBJ1-4,TRBD1,TRBV6-6,once,TGTGCCAGCAGCTCAGGGGGGAATGAAAAACTGTTTTTT,CASSSGGNEKLFF
TRBJ2-3,TRBD1,TRBV7-8,NA,TGTGCCAGCAGCCTAATAAACCGGGACAGGGGAGGGATGAATACGCAGTATTTT,CASSLINRDRGGMNTQYF
TRBJ2-6,NA,TRBV6-5,NA,TGTGCCAGCAGTTACGGTACTGGGGCCAACGTCCTGACTTTC,CASSYGTGANVLTF
TRBJ1-2,NA,TRBV9,few,TGTGCCAGCAGCCATCTCGGGGGCTACACCTTC,CASSHLGGYTF
TRBJ1-5,NA,TRBV10-1,NA,TGCGCCAGCAGTGAGAACCGCAATCAGCCCCAGCATTTT,CASSENRNQPQHF
TRBJ1-2,NA,TRBV28,once,TGTGCCAGCAGTTCAACAGGGAACTATGGCTACACCTTC,CASSSTGNYGYTF